A single sample is the source of the 10 T cell receptor beta chains below, sequenced in a study of CD8 T cells in ankylosing spondylitis. Study results and caveats: Among TCR beta sequences, a motif of under ten highly homologous variants appeared characteristic of ankylosing spondylitis blood.

These TCRs are of unknown antigen specificity. TCRdb re-analysed the 5' RACE reads in MiXCR, keeping a single row per CDR3 protein. This sample has more than 600,000 distinct CDR3 sequences, with 15% to 20% found just once. The source material was blood, either unsorted or a sorted T cell fraction (not recorded which). Every receptor here comes from a male donor with ankylosing spondylitis.

The chain recombines TRBV4-2 with TRBJ1-1; D ambiguous. V was cut by 0 bases and J by 8 bases, with 13 bases left in between. The germline V gene has CDR1 LGHNA and CDR2 YNFKEQ. This CDR3 is built from 14 residues. The CDR3 protein is CASSQDPRRPEAFF. Here the CDR3 DNA reads TGTGCCAGCAGCCAAGATCCCCGACGCCCCGAAGCTTTCTTT.

This rearrangement joins TRBV12-3 or TRBV12-4 to TRBJ2-2; 9 nucleotides match TRBD2. The CDR3 extends over 16 amino acids. The trim removed 4 bases at V and 2 bases at J, leaving 5 bases unmatched. CDR3 sequence (DNA): TGTGCCAGCAGTTGGGGACTAGCCTCAAACACCGGGGAGCTGTTTTTT. The encoded protein is CASSWGLASNTGELFF.

V gene TRBV4-1 combines with J gene TRBJ1-5; 8 nucleotides agree with TRBD1. The CDR3 extends over 16 amino acids. CDR1 MGHRA and CDR2 YSYEKL come from the germline V gene. The junction had 10 bases not matched to a gene; V was cut back by 3 bases and J by 6 bases. This CDR3 is CASSQGRTGGAQPQHF. The CDR3, as DNA: TGCGCCAGCAGCCAGGGACGTACAGGGGGAGCTCAGCCCCAGCATTTT.

This rearrangement joins TRBV4-2 to TRBJ1-4; D is possibly TRBD1 (5 bases). Germline V gives CDR1 LGHNA, CDR2 YNFKEQ. Trimming left V 2 bases short and J 5 bases short, with 15 bases between. The CDR3 has 16 amino acids. The CDR3 loop is CASSQLKGALNEKLFF. CDR3 nucleotides: TGTGCCAGCAGCCAATTAAAAGGGGCACTCAATGAAAAACTGTTTTTT.

The chain employs TRBV7-3 and TRBJ1-5; D possibly corresponds to TRBD1 (6 bases). This CDR3 region has 16 residues. Germline V gene data show CDR1 as SGHTA and CDR2 as FQGTGA. The V gene lost 2 bases and the J gene lost 2 bases, with 13 bases spanning the gap. The CDR3 nucleotides read TGTGCCAGCAGCTTACCCAGGACAGAGGGCAATCAGCCCCAGCATTTT. Translating it yields CASSLPRTEGNQPQHF.

The chain recombines TRBV25-1 with TRBJ1-4; TRBD1 might be the D (5 bases). CDR3 length: 14 amino acids. CDR1 and CDR2 (germline): MGHDK, SYGVNS. V shed 7 bases and J shed 2 bases, with 11 bases lying between them. CDR3 bases: TGTGCCAGCAAAGCACCAGGGACTAATGAAAAACTGTTTTTT. Translating gives CASKAPGTNEKLFF.

J is TRBJ2-3 and V is TRBV20-1; 8 bases agree with TRBD1. The CDR3 sequence is 16 residues long. Trimming removed 5 bases from V and 4 bases from J; junction bases left unmatched: 14. CDR1 is DFQATT and CDR2 is SNEGSKA in the germline V gene (reference sequence). The CDR3 loop reads CSAGEGRDRRSDTQYF. As DNA, the CDR3 is TGCAGTGCTGGTGAAGGGCGGGACAGGAGATCAGATACGCAGTATTTT.

This rearrangement joins TRBV29-1 to TRBJ2-1; TRBD2 matches 8 bases. Germline V lookup: CDR1 SQVTM, CDR2 ANQGSEA. V shed 4 bases and J 2 bases; nucleotides not matched to a gene: 19. CDR3 length: 19 amino acids. The CDR3 loop is CSVVPRSGDGTRPYNEQFF. The CDR3, as DNA: TGCAGCGTTGTCCCCCGGTCAGGGGATGGGACTAGACCCTACAATGAGCAGTTCTTC.

The rearrangement uses TRBV7-3 and TRBJ2-4, with 8 bases fitting TRBD2. With 1 base clipped from V and 0 bases from J, the junction kept 11 bases outside the gene matches. Germline V gene lookup returns CDR1 SGHTA and CDR2 FQGTGA. The CDR3 sequence is 19 residues long. CDR3 DNA: TGTGCCAGCAGCTTAAAACAGGGTAGGGCGGGAGGAGCCAAAAACATTCAGTACTTC. Amino acids: CASSLKQGRAGGAKNIQYF.

The V gene is TRBV20-1, the J gene TRBJ2-1, with unresolved D. CDR3 length: 15 amino acids. Trimming shortened V by 4 bases and J by 0 bases, and 13 bases separated the two germline ends. Looked up from germline, CDR1 is DFQATT and CDR2 is SNEGSKA (reference sequence). The DNA of the CDR3 is TGCAGTGCTAAGAGTCTGGGTGGCTCCTACAATGAGCAGTTCTTC. Translated: CSAKSLGGSYNEQFF.